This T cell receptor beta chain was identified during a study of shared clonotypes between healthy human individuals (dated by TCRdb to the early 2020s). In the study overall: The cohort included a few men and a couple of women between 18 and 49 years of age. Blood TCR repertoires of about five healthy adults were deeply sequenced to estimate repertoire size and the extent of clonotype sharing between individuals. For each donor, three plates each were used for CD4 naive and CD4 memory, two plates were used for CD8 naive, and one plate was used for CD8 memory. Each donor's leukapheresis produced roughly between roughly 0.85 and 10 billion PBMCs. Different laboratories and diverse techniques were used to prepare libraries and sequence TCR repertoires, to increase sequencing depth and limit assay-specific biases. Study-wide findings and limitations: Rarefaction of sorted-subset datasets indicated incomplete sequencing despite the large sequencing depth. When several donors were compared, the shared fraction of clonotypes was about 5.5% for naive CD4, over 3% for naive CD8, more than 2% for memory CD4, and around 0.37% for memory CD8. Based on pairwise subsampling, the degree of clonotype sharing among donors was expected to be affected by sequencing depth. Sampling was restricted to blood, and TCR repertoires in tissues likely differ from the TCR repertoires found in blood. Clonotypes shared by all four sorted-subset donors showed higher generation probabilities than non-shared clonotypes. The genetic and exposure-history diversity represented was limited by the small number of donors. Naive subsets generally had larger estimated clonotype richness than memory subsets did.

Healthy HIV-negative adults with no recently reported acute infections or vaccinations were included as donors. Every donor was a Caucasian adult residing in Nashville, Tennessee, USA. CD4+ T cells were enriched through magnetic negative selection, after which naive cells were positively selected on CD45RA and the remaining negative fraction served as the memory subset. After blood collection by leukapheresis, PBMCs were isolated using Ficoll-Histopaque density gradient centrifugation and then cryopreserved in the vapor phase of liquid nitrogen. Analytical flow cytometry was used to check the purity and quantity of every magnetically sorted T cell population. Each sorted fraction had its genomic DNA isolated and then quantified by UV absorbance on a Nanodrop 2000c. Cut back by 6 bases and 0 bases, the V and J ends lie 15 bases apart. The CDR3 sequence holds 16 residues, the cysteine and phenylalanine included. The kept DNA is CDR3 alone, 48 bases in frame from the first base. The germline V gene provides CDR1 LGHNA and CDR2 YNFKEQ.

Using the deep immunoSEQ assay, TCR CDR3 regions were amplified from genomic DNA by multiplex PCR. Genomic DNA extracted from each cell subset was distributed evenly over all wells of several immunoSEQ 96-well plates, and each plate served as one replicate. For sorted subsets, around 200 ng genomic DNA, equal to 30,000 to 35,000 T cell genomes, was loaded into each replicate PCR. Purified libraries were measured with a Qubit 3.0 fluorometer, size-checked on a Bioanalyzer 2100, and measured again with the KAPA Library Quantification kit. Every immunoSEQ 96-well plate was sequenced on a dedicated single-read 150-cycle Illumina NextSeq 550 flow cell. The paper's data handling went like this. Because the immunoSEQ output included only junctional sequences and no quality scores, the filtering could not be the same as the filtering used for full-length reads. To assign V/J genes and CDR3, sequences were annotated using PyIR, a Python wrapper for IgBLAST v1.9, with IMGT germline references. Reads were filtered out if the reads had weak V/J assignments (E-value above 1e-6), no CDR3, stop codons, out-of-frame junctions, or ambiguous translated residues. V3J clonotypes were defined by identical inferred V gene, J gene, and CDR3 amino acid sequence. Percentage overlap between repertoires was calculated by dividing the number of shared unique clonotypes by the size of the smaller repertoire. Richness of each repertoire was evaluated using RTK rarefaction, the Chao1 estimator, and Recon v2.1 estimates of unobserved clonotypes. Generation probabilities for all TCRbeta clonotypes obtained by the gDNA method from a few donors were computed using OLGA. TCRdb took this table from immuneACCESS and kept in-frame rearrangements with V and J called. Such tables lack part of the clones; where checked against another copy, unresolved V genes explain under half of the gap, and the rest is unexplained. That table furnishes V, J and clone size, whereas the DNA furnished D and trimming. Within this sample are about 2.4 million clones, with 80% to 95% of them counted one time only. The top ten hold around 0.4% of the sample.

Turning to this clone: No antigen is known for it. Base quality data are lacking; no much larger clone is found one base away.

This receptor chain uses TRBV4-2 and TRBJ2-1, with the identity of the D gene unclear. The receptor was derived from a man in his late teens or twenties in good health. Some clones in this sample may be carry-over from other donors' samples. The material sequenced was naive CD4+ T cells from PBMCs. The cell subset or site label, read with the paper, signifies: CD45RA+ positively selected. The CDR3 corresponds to CASSLTTESSYNEQFF. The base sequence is TGTGCCAGCAGTCTTACGACGGAAAGCTCCTACAATGAGCAGTTCTTC.